The T cell receptor (beta chain) under discussion was sequenced for a study of blood T cell repertoires in COVID-19. On the study more broadly: Samples came from the United States, Italy and Spain, spanning acute and convalescent COVID-19. From T cells, B-cell-depleted T cells, or PBMCs came the material, which was cDNA or gDNA.

One Seattle source followed patients from active infection through their disease course. In the source study's methods: Amplification of reference gene primers was used by the study to estimate nucleated cell counts. Sequenced by immunoSEQ multiplex PCR; TCRdb stores in-frame clones only, minus some. The D gene and trimming were derived from the DNA, and the V and J assignments and clone size from that table. The data show over 70,000 clones, 70% to 90% seen once. CDR1 and CDR2 (germline): SQVTM, ANQGSEA. Trimming at V came to 7 bases and at J to 11 bases, leaving 7 bases not matched to a gene. The CDR3 spans 11 residues.

The rearrangement links TRBV29-1 to TRBJ1-1, with 10 bases identical to TRBD1. The sequencing input was peripheral blood. The TCR sequence derives from a man aged 60 to 69 with COVID-19, enrolled during active disease. This CDR3 is CSAGDRGLAFF. For the CDR3, the DNA is TGCAGCGCTGGGGACAGGGGTCTTGCTTTCTTT.